The 32 T cell receptor beta chains below come from one sample, sequenced in a study of T cell repertoires in aging, cancer and after chemotherapy. TRB rearrangements spanning V, D and J were amplified using mixed TRB-A/B primers. TCRdb reprocessed the multiplex PCR reads via MiXCR and lists one record per CDR3 protein. The sample gives some 10,000 distinct CDR3 sequences, approximately 30% of which show up once; 2.8% is in the top ten. Amplification of TCR beta used genomic DNA extracted from peripheral blood. Sequenced input: blood. These receptors were taken from a human donor in good health.

This chain uses TRBV10-3 with TRBJ2-7, with 7 bases matching TRBD1. Losses at the gene ends were 0 bases for V and 6 bases for J; bases not matched to a gene: 5. The germline V gene encodes CDR1 ENHRY and CDR2 SYGVKD. This CDR3 has 14 amino acids. The CDR3 coding sequence is TGTGCCATCAGTGAGTCGGGACAGTTCTTCGAGCAGTACTTC. Translation gives CAISESGQFFEQYF.

The CDR3 region is CAILFGTGRSEQYF. The CDR3 nucleotides are TGTGCCATCCTCTTCGGGACAGGGCGTTCGGAGCAGTACTTC. The chain links TRBV12-3 or TRBV12-4 to TRBJ2-7, with 9 positions matching TRBD1. CDR3 length: 14 residues. V lost 10 bases and J lost 7; bases outside the gene matches: 14.

V and J are TRBV27 and TRBJ1-1; 9 bases agree with TRBD1. The junction had 5 bases not matched to a gene; V was cut back by 5 bases and J by 1 base. Germline V gene data show CDR1 as MNHEY and CDR2 as SMNVEV (reference sequence). This CDR3 is built from 15 residues. The CDR3 nucleotides are TGTGCCAGCAGTGATGGACAGGGGCGGAACACTGAAGCTTTCTTT. Protein sequence: CASSDGQGRNTEAFF.

V is TRBV6-1 and J is TRBJ1-3; TRBD1 might be the D (6 bases). CDR3 length: 16 residues. V lost 10 bases and J 0 bases, leaving 19 bases between the germline ends. Looked up from germline, CDR1 is MNHNS and CDR2 is SASEGT. The CDR3 protein is CANRCRTDNSGNTIYF. CDR3 DNA: TGTGCCAACCGATGCCGGACAGACAACTCTGGAAACACCATATATTTT.

In its sample, this clonotype ranks as medium-sized. V is TRBV30 and J is TRBJ2-1, with D possibly being TRBD1 or TRBD2 (5 bases each). The germline V and J ends were trimmed by 5 bases and 3 bases, with 17 bases remaining between them. The CDR3 extends over 15 amino acids. Germline V gives CDR1 GTSNPN, CDR2 SVGIG (reference sequence). The CDR3 loop reads CAWAMDGALYNEQFF. DNA for the CDR3: TGTGCCTGGGCGATGGACGGGGCCCTCTACAATGAGCAGTTCTTC.

This clonotype was detected a few times. V usage is TRBV12-3 or TRBV12-4 and J usage is TRBJ1-4; D uncertain. There are 11 residues in the CDR3. V dropped 6 bases and J dropped 5 bases, with 4 bases sitting between them. The CDR3 nucleotides read TGTGCCAGCAGCGAGAATGAAAAACTGTTTTTT. It translates to CASSENEKLFF.

The chain joins TRBV6-5 to TRBJ2-3; D remains ambiguous. Germline CDR1 and CDR2: MNHEY and SVGAGI. The CDR3 runs to 14 residues. Trimming stripped 6 bases from V and 0 bases from J, with 10 bases between. This CDR3 reads CASRWTASTDTQYF. CDR3 in DNA: TGTGCCAGCAGATGGACGGCTAGCACAGATACGCAGTATTTT.

A few counts support this clonotype. J is TRBJ2-3 and V is TRBV11-3, with TRBD2 as a possible D gene (6 bases). Trimming took off 3 bases at V and 3 bases at J, with 16 bases between the two ends. The CDR3 spans 16 residues. From germline, CDR1 is SGHNT and CDR2 YENEEA. CDR3 sequence reads: CASSFSGTAETDTQYF. The CDR3 coding sequence is TGTGCCAGCAGCTTCTCTGGGACTGCTGAAACAGATACGCAGTATTTT. The complete variable domain, with remaining parts taken from reference TRBV11-3 and TRBJ2-3, reads EAGVVQSPRYKIIEKKQPVAFWCNPISGHNTLYWYLQNLGQGPELLIRYENEEAVDDSQLPKDRFSAERLKGVDSTLKIQPAELGDSAVYLCASSFSGTAETDTQYFGPGTRLTVL.

The chain links TRBV27 to TRBJ1-3, with a weak D call TRBD1 (5 bases). V was cut by 7 bases and J by 4 bases, with 11 bases left in between. Germline CDR1 and CDR2: MNHEY and SMNVEV (reference sequence). CDR3 length: 13 amino acids. CDR3 in DNA: TGTGCCAGCATAGGGGACGGGGGAAACACCATATATTTT. Translating it yields CASIGDGGNTIYF.

In this sample, this clonotype turned up a few times. The rearrangement links TRBV12-3 or TRBV12-4 to TRBJ2-3; D is unresolved. Trimming took off 3 bases at V and 2 bases at J, with 3 bases between the two ends. CDR3 size: 12 residues. In DNA, the CDR3 is TGTGCCAGCAGTTTTATCACAGATACGCAGTATTTT. As protein: CASSFITDTQYF.

The rearrangement links TRBV12-3 or TRBV12-4 to TRBJ2-1, with 11 bases lining up with TRBD2. V lost 5 bases and J lost 7; bases outside the gene matches: 13. The CDR3 consists of 17 residues. The CDR3 DNA follows: TGTGCCAGCAGTCCCGTCTTAGCGGGAGGGAGGGGGAATGAGCAGTTCTTC. Translation: CASSPVLAGGRGNEQFF.

V gene TRBV27 combines with J gene TRBJ2-3; D is undetermined. Germline CDR1 is MNHEY and CDR2 is SMNVEV (reference sequence). This CDR3 spans 15 amino acids. Between the trimmed V and J ends, which lost 6 bases and 4 bases, there was a span of 17 bases. The DNA for the CDR3 is TGTGCCAGCAGCTCCTTCGTCCCTTTTCCAGATACGCAGTATTTT. Protein sequence: CASSSFVPFPDTQYF.

This clonotype has only a few counts. This sequence joins TRBV6-5 and TRBJ1-1; D gene uncertain. The germline V and J ends were trimmed by 6 bases and 0 bases, with 8 bases remaining between them. The germline V gene encodes CDR1 MNHEY and CDR2 SVGAGI. The CDR3 extends over 13 amino acids. CDR3 sequence (DNA): TGTGCCAGCAGCGCCCTCATGAACACTGAAGCTTTCTTT. Translating it yields CASSALMNTEAFF.

The V and J genes are TRBV12-3 or TRBV12-4 and TRBJ2-3, with unresolved D. The CDR3 covers 16 residues. The germline V and J ends were trimmed by 2 bases and 1 base, with 13 bases remaining between them. The CDR3 spells CASSLLAALGTDTQYF. The CDR3 DNA follows: TGTGCCAGCAGTTTATTGGCAGCATTAGGCACAGATACGCAGTATTTT.

This clonotype was seen a few times. The chain couples TRBV18 to TRBJ2-1; D ambiguous. Trimming stripped 10 bases from V and 0 bases from J, with 13 bases between. Germline CDR1 reads KGHSH; CDR2 reads LQKENI. This CDR3 is 14 amino acids long. DNA of the CDR3: TGTGCCACCAGAGACCGGAGCTCCTACAATGAGCAGTTCTTC. Translating gives CATRDRSSYNEQFF.

About this clonotype: This may arise from a read error, as a much more abundant clone is one base away. This chain links TRBV19 with TRBJ2-1; no clear D. CDR1 is LNHDA and CDR2 is SQIVND in the germline V gene (reference sequence). The CDR3 sequence is 14 residues long. The CDR3 region is CASTPTRRYNVQFF. DNA for the CDR3: TGTGCCAGTACTCCAACGCGCCGATACAATGTGCAGTTCTTC.

By frequency in the sample, this clonotype is medium-sized. In nucleotides, the CDR3 is TGTGCCACCAGCAGAGGAGGTGCGAACACCGGGGAGCTGTTTTTT. The encoded protein is CATSRGGANTGELFF. The V call is TRBV15, the J call TRBJ2-2; D gene ambiguous. This CDR3 comprises 15 residues. The V gene's germline CDR1 is LNHNV and CDR2 YYDKDF (reference sequence). V was pared by 1 base and J by 0 bases, with 6 bases between.

By share, this clonotype counts as medium-sized. The genes are TRBV11-3 and TRBJ2-7, with 8 bases identical to TRBD1. The CDR3 length is 14 residues. Germline V gives CDR1 SGHNT, CDR2 YENEEA. Trimming took 5 bases from V and 2 from J; bases not matched to a gene: 5. CDR3 in amino acids: CASSPWDRPYEQYF. CDR3 in DNA: TGTGCCAGCAGCCCTTGGGACAGGCCCTACGAGCAGTACTTC. The whole variable domain, filled in from reference TRBV11-3 and TRBJ2-7, reads EAGVVQSPRYKIIEKKQPVAFWCNPISGHNTLYWYLQNLGQGPELLIRYENEEAVDDSQLPKDRFSAERLKGVDSTLKIQPAELGDSAVYLCASSPWDRPYEQYFGPGTRLTVT.

The chain uses TRBV11-1 and TRBJ2-1, with D tentatively TRBD2 (7 bases). V was cut by 1 base and J by 3 bases, with 16 bases left in between. Germline values: CDR1 SGHAT, CDR2 FQDESV (reference sequence). The CDR3 totals 17 residues. As DNA, the CDR3 is TGTGCCAGCAGCTTAGTGGGGGGAGGGGGGGTCTACAATGAGCAGTTCTTC. Translation: CASSLVGGGGVYNEQFF.

The chain recombines TRBV13 with TRBJ1-2, with 9 bases matching TRBD1. CDR3 length equals 18 residues. After removal of 7 bases from V and 1 base from J, the junction contained 16 bases not matched to a gene. Germline V gives CDR1 PRHDT, CDR2 FYEKMQ (reference sequence). The CDR3 sequence: CASTPPTGTGTYNYGYTF. CDR3 DNA sequence: TGTGCCAGCACCCCCCCTACCGGGACAGGGACCTATAACTATGGCTACACCTTC.

This clonotype turned up a few times. The chain recombines TRBV5-1 with TRBJ2-5; possibly TRBD2 for D (5 bases). CDR1 SGHRS and CDR2 YFSETQ come from the germline V gene. The CDR3 consists of 14 residues. V was cut by 5 bases and J by 1 base, with 12 bases left in between. The CDR3 loop is CASREVIGQETQYF. The CDR3 DNA sequence: TGCGCCAGCAGGGAGGTGATAGGCCAAGAGACCCAGTACTTC.

A note on this clonotype: A much larger clone lies a single base off, so this may be a read error. The chain couples TRBV29-1 to TRBJ2-5, with D tentatively TRBD1 or TRBD2 (5 bases each). The CDR3 contains 13 residues. CDR1 is SQVTM and CDR2 is ANQGSEA in the germline V gene. The chain's CDR3 is CSVVEGKAETEYF. DNA of the CDR3: TGCAGCGTTGTAGAGGGGAAGGCAGAGACCGAGTACTTC.

J is TRBJ2-3 and V is TRBV5-1; 13 nucleotides align to TRBD2. J gave up 5 bases and V 4 bases, and 7 bases lay outside the gene matches. In germline, CDR1 is SGHRS, CDR2 YFSETQ. The CDR3 has 16 amino acids. CDR3 residues: CASSPDGLAGVDTQYF. The CDR3 DNA is TGCGCCAGCAGCCCCGACGGACTAGCGGGGGTAGATACGCAGTATTTT.

This sequence joins TRBV18 and TRBJ2-2, with D hard to call. There are 13 residues in the CDR3. V shed 6 bases and J shed 7 bases, with 12 bases lying between them. Germline CDR1 is KGHSH and CDR2 is LQKENI. CDR3 sequence: CASSQRSGGELFF. CDR3 bases: TGTGCCAGCTCGCAAAGATCGGGCGGGGAGCTGTTTTTT.

The gene calls are TRBV30 and TRBJ1-5; D is perhaps TRBD1 (5 bases). Deletions cut 1 base from V and 3 bases from J, with 7 bases between. Germline loops: CDR1 GTSNPN, CDR2 SVGIG (reference sequence). The CDR3 spans 13 residues. DNA of the CDR3: TGTGCCTGGAGTGGGGGGAACAATCAGCCCCAGCATTTT. Residues: CAWSGGNNQPQHF.

To note about this clonotype: Because the CDR3 is missing its conserved closing phenylalanine or tryptophan, this is likely a read error. The rearrangement links TRBV30 to TRBJ1-4; D is ambiguous. Trimming took 5 bases from V and 0 from J, leaving 7 bases between them. Germline V CDR1 and CDR2: GTSNPN, SVGIG (reference sequence). This CDR3 comprises 13 residues. The DNA of the CDR3 is TGTGCCTGGGGACCTGCAACTAATGAAAAACTGTTTTCT. Translated: CAWGPATNEKLFS.

The table lists this clonotype with a few counts. V is TRBV30 and J is TRBJ2-5, with 9 positions matching TRBD1. Trimming removed 5 bases from V and 10 bases from J; junction bases left unmatched: 8. This CDR3 contains 12 residues. Germline lookup yields CDR1 GTSNPN and CDR2 SVGIG (reference sequence). The CDR3 coding sequence is TGTGCCTGGTCTCCGGGACAGGGCATCCAGTACTTC. This gives the protein CAWSPGQGIQYF.

This clonotype is medium-sized by share. The chain joins TRBV11-3 to TRBJ2-2; D may be TRBD2 (5 bases). The CDR3 has 15 amino acids. CDR1 SGHNT and CDR2 YENEEA come from the germline V gene. Trimming pared 2 bases from V and 2 bases from J, leaving 9 bases between. CDR3 bases: TGTGCCAGCAGCTTACGGGGAAGAAACACCGGGGAGCTGTTTTTT. As protein: CASSLRGRNTGELFF.

This chain connects TRBV6-5 to TRBJ1-6, with 7 bases matching TRBD1. This CDR3 comprises 16 residues. The V gene's germline CDR1 is MNHEY and CDR2 SVGAGI. Trimming cost V 6 bases and J 7 bases; bases outside gene matches: 12. CDR3 amino acids: CASRSSPGTANSPLHF. CDR3 nucleotide sequence: TGTGCCAGCAGGAGTTCCCCCGGGACAGCGAATTCACCCCTCCACTTT.

This chain connects TRBV5-6 to TRBJ1-2; D uncertain. Germline CDR1 SGHDT, CDR2 YYEEEE. Between the trimmed V and J ends, which lost 4 bases and 4 bases, there was a span of 20 bases. The CDR3 consists of 16 residues. In nucleotides, the CDR3 is TGTGCCAGCAGCCCCGGGTGGGCCGGGAGCGGCTATGGCTACACCTTC. This sequence encodes CASSPGWAGSGYGYTF.

The V and J genes are TRBV6-1 and TRBJ2-2; 10 bases fit TRBD1. The CDR3 spans 15 residues. The V gene's germline CDR1 is MNHNS and CDR2 SASEGT. Germline trimming cut 8 bases from V and 8 bases from J; bases unmatched to any gene: 11. The chain's CDR3 is CASQIPGQGLGELFF. The CDR3 DNA is TGTGCCAGCCAGATACCGGGACAGGGGTTGGGGGAGCTGTTTTTT.

The chain combines TRBV18 with TRBJ2-1; 8 bases map to TRBD2. Germline lookup yields CDR1 KGHSH and CDR2 LQKENI. CDR3 length: 13 amino acids. J gave up 10 bases and V 7 bases, and 9 bases lay outside the gene matches. The chain's CDR3 is CASFTSGGKEQFF. The CDR3 DNA is TGTGCCAGCTTTACTAGCGGAGGAAAAGAGCAGTTCTTC.